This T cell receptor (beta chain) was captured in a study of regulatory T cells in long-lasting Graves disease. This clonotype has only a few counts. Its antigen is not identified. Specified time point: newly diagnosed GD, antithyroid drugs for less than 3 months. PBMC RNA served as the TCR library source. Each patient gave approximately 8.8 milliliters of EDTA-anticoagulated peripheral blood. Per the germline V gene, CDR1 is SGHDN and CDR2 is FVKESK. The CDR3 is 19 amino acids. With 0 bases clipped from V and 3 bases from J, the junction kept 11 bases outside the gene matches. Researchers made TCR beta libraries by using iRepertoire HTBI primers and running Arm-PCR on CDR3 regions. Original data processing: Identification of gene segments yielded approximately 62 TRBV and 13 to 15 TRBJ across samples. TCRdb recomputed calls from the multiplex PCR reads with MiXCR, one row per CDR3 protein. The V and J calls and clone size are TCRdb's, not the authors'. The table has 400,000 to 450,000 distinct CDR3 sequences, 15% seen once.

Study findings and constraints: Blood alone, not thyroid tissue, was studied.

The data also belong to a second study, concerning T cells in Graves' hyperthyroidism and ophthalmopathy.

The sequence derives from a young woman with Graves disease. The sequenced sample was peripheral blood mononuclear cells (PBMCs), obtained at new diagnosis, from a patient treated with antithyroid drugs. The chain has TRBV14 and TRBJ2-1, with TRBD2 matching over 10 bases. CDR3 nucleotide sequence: TGTGCCAGCAGCCAAGATGGCAGGACTAGCGGCCCGGACTACAATGAGCAGTTCTTC. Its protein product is CASSQDGRTSGPDYNEQFF. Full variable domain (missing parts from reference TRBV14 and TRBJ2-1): EAGVTQFPSHSVIEKGQTVTLRCDPISGHDNLYWYRRVMGKEIKFLLHFVKESKQDESGMPNNRFLAERTGGTYSTLKVQPAELEDSGVYFCASSQDGRTSGPDYNEQFFGPGTRLTVL.